One and the same sample provided the 16 T cell receptor beta chains below, sequenced in a study of T cells after yellow fever vaccination. Each CDR3 protein is one row after TCRdb ran MiXCR on the 5' RACE reads. The sample has around 350,000 distinct CDR3 sequences; around a tenth are singletons. Here the sequenced sample was PBMCs, taken on the day of the first yellow fever vaccination. These receptors were obtained from a man younger than 30 who received the YFV17D yellow fever vaccine.

In this sample, this clonotype turned up many times. The J gene is TRBJ1-6, the V gene TRBV12-3 or TRBV12-4; perhaps TRBD1 as D (5 bases). V dropped 5 bases and J dropped 9 bases, with 23 bases sitting between them. There are 17 residues in the CDR3. The CDR3 loop is CASSLGTAVGGGSPLHF. The CDR3 coding sequence is TGTGCCAGCAGTCTTGGGACTGCCGTCGGCGGGGGTTCACCCCTCCACTTT.

The chain couples TRBV5-1 to TRBJ2-3; D may be TRBD1 or TRBD2 (5 bases each). This CDR3 has 14 residues. Trimming took off 6 bases at V and 0 bases at J, with 11 bases between the two ends. CDR1 is SGHRS, CDR2 YFSETQ, per germline. CDR3 region: CASNRGASTDTQYF. The CDR3 coding sequence is TGCGCCAGCAACCGGGGCGCTAGCACAGATACGCAGTATTTT.

Only a few counts were recorded for this clonotype. The chain combines TRBV6-1 with TRBJ1-5, with 8 bases that match TRBD1. Trimming removed 8 bases from V and 10 bases from J; junction bases left unmatched: 10. Looked up from germline, CDR1 is MNHNS and CDR2 is SASEGT. The CDR3 runs 13 residues. The CDR3 reads CASSRQGAVPQHF. Written as DNA, the CDR3 is TGTGCCAGCTCGCGGCAGGGGGCCGTCCCCCAGCATTTT.

This chain connects TRBV5-6 to TRBJ1-6; no definite D call. Germline V gene data show CDR1 as SGHDT and CDR2 as YYEEEE. The CDR3 length is 12 residues. The germline V and J ends were trimmed by 1 base and 10 bases, with 6 bases remaining between them. The CDR3 coding sequence is TGTGCCAGCAGCTTGTCCGTCTCACCCCTCCACTTT. Amino acids: CASSLSVSPLHF.

This clonotype was recorded many times. V and J are TRBV25-1 and TRBJ2-3; D may be TRBD1 or TRBD2 (5 bases each). The CDR3 runs 16 residues. CDR1 and CDR2 from the germline V gene are MGHDK and SYGVNS. Trimming took 8 bases from V and 7 from J, leaving 25 bases between them. DNA of the CDR3: TGTGCCAGCCCTATACAACCCGGGACCATCGTGCATACGCAGTATTTT. Translated: CASPIQPGTIVHTQYF.

This clonotype showed up just a few times. The chain employs TRBV7-8 and TRBJ2-2; D possibly matches TRBD1 or TRBD2 (6 bases each). CDR3 length: 16 amino acids. Germline V gives CDR1 SGHVS, CDR2 FQNEAQ. Trimming took 5 bases from V and 1 from J, leaving 14 bases between them. The CDR3 reads CASSPRGQLNTGELFF. CDR3 nucleotide sequence: TGTGCCAGCAGCCCACGGGGGCAATTGAACACCGGGGAGCTGTTTTTT.

The chain recombines TRBV3-1 with TRBJ1-2; D gene uncertain. Germline CDR1 is LGHDT and CDR2 is YNNKEL (reference sequence). The length of the CDR3 is 15 residues. V lost 0 bases to trimming and J lost 3 bases, with 11 bases between them. DNA for the CDR3: TGTGCCAGCAGCCAAGACGGGTACAGCTACTATGGCTACACCTTC. Its translation is CASSQDGYSYYGYTF. Variable domain in full (rest from reference TRBV3-1 and TRBJ1-2): DTAVSQTPKYLVTQMGNDKSIKCEQNLGHDTMYWYKQDSKKFLKIMFSYNNKELIINETVPNRFSPKSPDKAHLNLHINSLELGDSAVYFCASSQDGYSYYGYTFGSGTRLTVV.

This clonotype showed up just a few times. The chain recombines TRBV6-2 or TRBV6-3 with TRBJ2-6, with D perhaps given as TRBD1 or TRBD2 (5 bases each). The ends were cut back, 5 bases at V and 0 bases at J, with 11 bases in the middle. The CDR3 totals 16 residues. Germline CDR1 is MNHEY and CDR2 is SVGEGT. The DNA for the CDR3 is TGTGCCAGCAGTGGGACGGAGAGCTCTGGGGCCAACGTCCTGACTTTC. Translated, it gives CASSGTESSGANVLTF.

Ten or more counts support this clonotype. The chain joins TRBV7-2 to TRBJ2-7, with TRBD2 as a possible D gene (5 bases). Germline lookup yields CDR1 SGHTA and CDR2 FQGNSA. The CDR3 sequence is 14 residues long. The germline V and J ends were trimmed by 2 bases and 4 bases, with 12 bases remaining between them. The CDR3, as DNA: TGTGCCAGCAGCTTAATCACGGGCGGGTACGAGCAGTACTTC. Residues: CASSLITGGYEQYF.

This clonotype has just a few counts. The chain uses TRBV16 and TRBJ1-4; no definite D call. Trimming took off 4 bases at V and 6 bases at J, with 12 bases between the two ends. The CDR3 runs to 14 residues. The V gene's germline CDR1 is KGHSY and CDR2 FQNENV. The CDR3, as DNA: TGTGCCAGCAGCCGTAAATGGGCGGATGAAAAACTGTTTTTT. It yields the protein CASSRKWADEKLFF.

This clonotype turned up a few times. This rearrangement joins TRBV9 to TRBJ1-1; the D gene is possibly TRBD1 (5 bases). Trimming stripped 0 bases from V and 1 base from J, with 16 bases between. This CDR3 comprises 17 residues. Germline V gene lookup returns CDR1 SGDLS and CDR2 YYNGEE. The CDR3 loop is CASSVAGGYSQNTEAFF. CDR3 DNA: TGTGCCAGCAGCGTAGCTGGGGGTTACAGCCAGAACACTGAAGCTTTCTTT. The full variable domain, its missing parts supplied by reference TRBV9 and TRBJ1-1, is DSGVTQTPKHLITATGQRVTLRCSPRSGDLSVYWYQQSLDQGLQFLIQYYNGEERAKGNILERFSAQQFPDLHSELNLSSLELGDSALYFCASSVAGGYSQNTEAFFGQGTRLTVV.

This clonotype has only a few counts. The CDR3 region is CASRARREYSPLHF. CDR3 coding DNA: TGCGCCAGCAGAGCCCGCAGGGAATACTCACCCCTCCACTTT. The chain links TRBV5-1 to TRBJ1-6; TRBD1 might be the D (5 bases). The CDR3 sequence is 14 residues long. CDR1 and CDR2 (germline): SGHRS, YFSETQ. The V gene lost 5 bases and the J gene lost 10 bases, with 16 bases spanning the gap. Drawing the rest from reference TRBV5-1 and TRBJ1-6, the complete variable domain is KAGVTQTPRYLIKTRGQQVTLSCSPISGHRSVSWYQQTPGQGLQFLFEYFSETQRNKGNFPGRFSGRQFSNSRSEMNVSTLELGDSALYLCASRARREYSPLHFGNGTRLTVT.

This clonotype was seen a handful of times. The V and J genes are TRBV7-8 and TRBJ2-7, with D unclear. Germline assignment: CDR1 SGHVS and CDR2 FQNEAQ. V was pared by 0 bases and J by 2 bases, with 8 bases between. The CDR3 is 14 amino acids. The CDR3 DNA reads TGTGCCAGCAGCTTAGCGCCAGGCCCCTACGAGCAGTACGTC. It translates to CASSLAPGPYEQYV.

The J gene is TRBJ2-1, the V gene TRBV7-9; D not resolved. This CDR3 is 11 amino acids long. V dropped 1 base and J dropped 10 bases, with 5 bases sitting between them. The germline gives CDR1 SEHNR, CDR2 FQNEAQ (reference sequence). CDR3 residues: CASSLGEEQFF. DNA for the CDR3: TGTGCCAGCAGCTTAGGCGAAGAGCAGTTCTTC.

This clonotype was seen more than once but under ten times. This chain uses TRBV12-3 or TRBV12-4 with TRBJ2-6; D might be TRBD1 or TRBD2, each matching 5 bases. The CDR3 has 15 amino acids. The V and J ends lost 7 bases and 2 bases respectively, with 12 bases between them. CDR3 sequence reads: CASTRDDTGANVLTF. The CDR3, as DNA: TGTGCCAGCACGAGGGACGACACTGGGGCCAACGTCCTGACTTTC.

This clonotype was seen repeatedly, ten times or more. This sequence joins TRBV12-3 or TRBV12-4 and TRBJ2-7, with 7 nucleotides matching TRBD1. V dropped 6 bases and J dropped 3; count of bases not matched to a gene: 8. The CDR3 has 14 amino acids. The CDR3 spells CASSFRDRFYEQYF. The CDR3 DNA reads as TGTGCCAGCAGCTTCCGGGACAGATTCTACGAGCAGTACTTC.